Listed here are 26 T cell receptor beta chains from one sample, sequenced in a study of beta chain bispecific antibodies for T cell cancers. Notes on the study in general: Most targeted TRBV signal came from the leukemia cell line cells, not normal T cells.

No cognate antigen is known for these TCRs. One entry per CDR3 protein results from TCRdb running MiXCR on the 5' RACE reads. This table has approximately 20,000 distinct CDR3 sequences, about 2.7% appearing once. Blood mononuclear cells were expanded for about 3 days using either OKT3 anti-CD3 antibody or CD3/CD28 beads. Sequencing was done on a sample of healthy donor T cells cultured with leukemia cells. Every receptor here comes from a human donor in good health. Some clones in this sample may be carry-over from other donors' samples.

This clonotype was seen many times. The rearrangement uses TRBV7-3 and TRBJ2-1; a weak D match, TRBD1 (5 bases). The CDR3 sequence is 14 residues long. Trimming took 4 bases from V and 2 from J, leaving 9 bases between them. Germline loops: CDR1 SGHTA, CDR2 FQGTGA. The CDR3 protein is CASSSMGPYNEQFF. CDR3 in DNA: TGTGCCAGCAGCTCAATGGGGCCCTACAATGAGCAGTTCTTC.

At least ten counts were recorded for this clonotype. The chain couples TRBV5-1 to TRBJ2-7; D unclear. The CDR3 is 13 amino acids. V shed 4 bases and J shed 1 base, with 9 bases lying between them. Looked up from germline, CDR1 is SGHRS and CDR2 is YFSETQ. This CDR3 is CASSETQSYEQYF. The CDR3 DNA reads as TGCGCCAGCAGCGAGACCCAATCCTACGAGCAGTACTTC.

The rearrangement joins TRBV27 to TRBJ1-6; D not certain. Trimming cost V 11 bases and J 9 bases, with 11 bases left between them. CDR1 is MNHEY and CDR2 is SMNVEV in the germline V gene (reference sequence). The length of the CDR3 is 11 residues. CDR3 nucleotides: TGTGCCTTTTTTGCGTTTTCACCCCTCCACTTT. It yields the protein CAFFAFSPLHF.

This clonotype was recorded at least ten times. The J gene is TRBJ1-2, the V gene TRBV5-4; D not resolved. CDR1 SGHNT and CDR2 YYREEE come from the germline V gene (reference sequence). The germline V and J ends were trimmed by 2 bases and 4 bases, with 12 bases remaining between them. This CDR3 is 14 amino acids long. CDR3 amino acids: CASSFMAGPYGYTF. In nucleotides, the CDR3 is TGTGCCAGCAGCTTTATGGCAGGCCCCTATGGCTACACCTTC.

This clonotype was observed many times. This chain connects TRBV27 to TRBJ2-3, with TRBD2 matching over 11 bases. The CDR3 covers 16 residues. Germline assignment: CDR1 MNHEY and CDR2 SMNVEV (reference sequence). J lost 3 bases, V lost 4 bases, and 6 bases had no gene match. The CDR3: CASSWASGGSTDTQYF. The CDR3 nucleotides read TGTGCCAGCAGTTGGGCTAGCGGGGGGTCGACAGATACGCAGTATTTT.

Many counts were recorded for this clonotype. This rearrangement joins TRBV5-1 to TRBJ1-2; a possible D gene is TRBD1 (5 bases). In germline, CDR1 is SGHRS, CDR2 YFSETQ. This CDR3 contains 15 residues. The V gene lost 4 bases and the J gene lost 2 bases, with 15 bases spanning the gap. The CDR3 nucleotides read TGCGCCAGCAGCCCGACCCAGGGCGGGAACTATGGCTACACCTTC. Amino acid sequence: CASSPTQGGNYGYTF.

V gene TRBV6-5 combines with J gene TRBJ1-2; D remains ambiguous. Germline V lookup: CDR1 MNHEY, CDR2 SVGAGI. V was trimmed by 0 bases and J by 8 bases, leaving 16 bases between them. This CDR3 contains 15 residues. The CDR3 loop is CASSYSLAALEGYTF. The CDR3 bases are TGTGCCAGCAGTTACTCCCTAGCAGCCCTGGAGGGCTACACCTTC.

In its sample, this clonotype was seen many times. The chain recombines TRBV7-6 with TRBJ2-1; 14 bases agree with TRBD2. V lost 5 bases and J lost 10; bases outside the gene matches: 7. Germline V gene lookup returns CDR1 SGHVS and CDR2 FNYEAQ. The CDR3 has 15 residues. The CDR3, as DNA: TGTGCCAGCAGCCCGGGACTAGCGGGGGTGAACGAGCAGTTCTTC. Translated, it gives CASSPGLAGVNEQFF.

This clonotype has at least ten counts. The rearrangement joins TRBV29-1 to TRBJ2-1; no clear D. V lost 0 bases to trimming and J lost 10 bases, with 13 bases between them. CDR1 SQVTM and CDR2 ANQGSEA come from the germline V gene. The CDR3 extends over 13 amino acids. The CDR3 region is CSVEDSGRREQFF. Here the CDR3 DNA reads TGCAGCGTTGAAGATTCAGGCCGGCGGGAGCAGTTCTTC.

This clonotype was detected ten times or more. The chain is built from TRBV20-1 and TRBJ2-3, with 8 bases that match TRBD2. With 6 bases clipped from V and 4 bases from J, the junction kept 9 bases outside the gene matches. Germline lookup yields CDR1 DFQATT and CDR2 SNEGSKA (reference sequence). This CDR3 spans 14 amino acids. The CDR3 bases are TGCAGTGCAGGGCGGGGGGCGGTTGCAGATACGCAGTATTTT. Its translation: CSAGRGAVADTQYF.

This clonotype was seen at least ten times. The CDR3, as DNA: TGTGCCAGCAGCTTGTCCCCGGCGGGGGGGGCCAACGTCCTGACTTTC. Its protein product is CASSLSPAGGANVLTF. V gene TRBV5-4 combines with J gene TRBJ2-6; tentative D call: TRBD2 (6 bases). This CDR3 has 16 residues. The V end lost 1 base, the J end lost 4 bases, and 12 bases lay between the germline ends. Germline CDR1 and CDR2: SGHNT and YYREEE (reference sequence).

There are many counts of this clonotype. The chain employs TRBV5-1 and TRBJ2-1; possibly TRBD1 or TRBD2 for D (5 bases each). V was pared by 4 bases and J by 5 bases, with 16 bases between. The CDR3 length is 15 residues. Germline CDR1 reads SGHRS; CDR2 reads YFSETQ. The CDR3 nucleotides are TGCGCCAGCAGCCCAACGACCGGGACCCACAATGAGCAGTTCTTC. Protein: CASSPTTGTHNEQFF.

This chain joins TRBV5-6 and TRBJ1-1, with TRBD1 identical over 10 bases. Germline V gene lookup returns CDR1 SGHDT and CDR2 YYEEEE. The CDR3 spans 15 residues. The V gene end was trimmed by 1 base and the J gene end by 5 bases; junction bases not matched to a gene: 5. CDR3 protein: CASSLLTGGKTEAFF. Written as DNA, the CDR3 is TGTGCCAGCAGCTTGCTGACAGGGGGCAAAACTGAAGCTTTCTTT.

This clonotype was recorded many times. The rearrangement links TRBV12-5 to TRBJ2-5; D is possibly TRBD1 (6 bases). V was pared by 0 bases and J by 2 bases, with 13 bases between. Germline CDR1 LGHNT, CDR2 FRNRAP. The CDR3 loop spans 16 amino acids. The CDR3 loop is CASGLVPGESQETQYF. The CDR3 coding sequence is TGTGCTAGTGGTTTGGTACCAGGGGAGTCTCAAGAGACCCAGTACTTC.

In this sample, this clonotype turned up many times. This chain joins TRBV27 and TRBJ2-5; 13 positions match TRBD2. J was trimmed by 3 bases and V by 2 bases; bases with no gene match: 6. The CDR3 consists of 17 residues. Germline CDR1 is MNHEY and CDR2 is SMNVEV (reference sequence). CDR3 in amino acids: CASSLTSGGAAKETQYF. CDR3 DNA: TGTGCCAGCAGTTTAACTAGCGGGGGGGCCGCGAAAGAGACCCAGTACTTC.

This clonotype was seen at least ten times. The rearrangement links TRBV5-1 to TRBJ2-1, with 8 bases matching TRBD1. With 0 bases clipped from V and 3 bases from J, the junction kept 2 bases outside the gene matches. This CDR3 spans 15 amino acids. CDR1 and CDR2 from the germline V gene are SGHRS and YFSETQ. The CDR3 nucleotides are TGCGCCAGCAGCTTGGGGACAGGGTACTACAATGAGCAGTTCTTC. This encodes CASSLGTGYYNEQFF.

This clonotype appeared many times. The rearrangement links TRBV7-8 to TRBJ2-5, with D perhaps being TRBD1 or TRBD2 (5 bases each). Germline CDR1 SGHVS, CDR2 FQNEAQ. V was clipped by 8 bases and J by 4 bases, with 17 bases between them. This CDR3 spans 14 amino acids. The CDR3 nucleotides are TGTGCCAGCGGTTTTACCGGGGCACGAGAGACCCAGTACTTC. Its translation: CASGFTGARETQYF.

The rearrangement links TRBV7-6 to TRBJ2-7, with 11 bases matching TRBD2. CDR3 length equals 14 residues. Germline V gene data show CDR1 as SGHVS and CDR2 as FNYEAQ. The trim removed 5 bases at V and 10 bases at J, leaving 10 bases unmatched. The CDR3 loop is CASSPSPLAGDQYF. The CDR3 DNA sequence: TGTGCCAGCAGCCCCTCTCCACTAGCGGGAGATCAGTACTTC.

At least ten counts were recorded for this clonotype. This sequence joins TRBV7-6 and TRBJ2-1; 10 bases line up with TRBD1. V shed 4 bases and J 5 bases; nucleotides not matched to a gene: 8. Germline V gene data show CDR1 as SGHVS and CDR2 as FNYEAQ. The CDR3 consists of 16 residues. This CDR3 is CASSSGQGSLHNEQFF. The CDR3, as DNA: TGTGCCAGCAGCTCGGGACAGGGGAGTCTCCACAATGAGCAGTTCTTC. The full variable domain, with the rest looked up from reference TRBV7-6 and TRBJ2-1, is GAGVSQSPRYKVTKRGQDVALRCDPISGHVSLYWYRQALGQGPEFLTYFNYEAQQDKSGLPNDRFSAERPEGSISTLTIQRTEQRDSAMYRCASSSGQGSLHNEQFFGPGTRLTVL.

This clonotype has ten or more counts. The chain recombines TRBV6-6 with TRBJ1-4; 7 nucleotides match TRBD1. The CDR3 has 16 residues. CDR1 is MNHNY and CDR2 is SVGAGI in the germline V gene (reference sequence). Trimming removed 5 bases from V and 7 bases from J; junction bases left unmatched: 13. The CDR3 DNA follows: TGTGCCAGCAGTGCGACCCCAGGGGGGCGCATTGAAAAACTGTTTTTT. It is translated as CASSATPGGRIEKLFF.

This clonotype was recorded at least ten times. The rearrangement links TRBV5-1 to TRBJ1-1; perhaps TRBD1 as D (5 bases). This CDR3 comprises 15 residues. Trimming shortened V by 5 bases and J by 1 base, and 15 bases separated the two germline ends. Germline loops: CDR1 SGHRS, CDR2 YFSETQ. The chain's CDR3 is CASRQWLGTNTEAFF. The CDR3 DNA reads TGCGCCAGCAGACAATGGCTGGGGACGAACACTGAAGCTTTCTTT.

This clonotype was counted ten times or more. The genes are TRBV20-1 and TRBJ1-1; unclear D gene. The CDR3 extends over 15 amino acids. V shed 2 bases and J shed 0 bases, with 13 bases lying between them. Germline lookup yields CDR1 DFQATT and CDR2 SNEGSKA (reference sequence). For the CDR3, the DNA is TGCAGTGCTAGAAAGGGAGACTCATTGAACACTGAAGCTTTCTTT. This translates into CSARKGDSLNTEAFF.

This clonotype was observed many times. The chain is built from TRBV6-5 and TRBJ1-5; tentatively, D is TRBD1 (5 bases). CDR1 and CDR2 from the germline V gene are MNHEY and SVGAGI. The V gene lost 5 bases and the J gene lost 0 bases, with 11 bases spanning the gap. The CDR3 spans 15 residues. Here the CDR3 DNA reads TGTGCCAGCAGTCCCTGGGGCGGTAGCAATCAGCCCCAGCATTTT. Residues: CASSPWGGSNQPQHF.

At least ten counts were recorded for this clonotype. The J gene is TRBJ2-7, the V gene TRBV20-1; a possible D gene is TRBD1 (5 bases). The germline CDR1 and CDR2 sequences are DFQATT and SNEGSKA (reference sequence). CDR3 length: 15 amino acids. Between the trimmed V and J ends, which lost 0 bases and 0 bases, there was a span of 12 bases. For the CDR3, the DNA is TGCAGTGCTAGAGACAGGGCGCGCAGCTCCTACGAGCAGTACTTC. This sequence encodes CSARDRARSSYEQYF.

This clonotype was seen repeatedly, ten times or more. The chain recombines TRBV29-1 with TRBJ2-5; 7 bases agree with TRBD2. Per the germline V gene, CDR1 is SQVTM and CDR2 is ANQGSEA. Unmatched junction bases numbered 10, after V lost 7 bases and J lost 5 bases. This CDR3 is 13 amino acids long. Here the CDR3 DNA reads TGCAGCGCTCGAGCGGGGATTGCGGAGACCCAGTACTTC. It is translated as CSARAGIAETQYF.

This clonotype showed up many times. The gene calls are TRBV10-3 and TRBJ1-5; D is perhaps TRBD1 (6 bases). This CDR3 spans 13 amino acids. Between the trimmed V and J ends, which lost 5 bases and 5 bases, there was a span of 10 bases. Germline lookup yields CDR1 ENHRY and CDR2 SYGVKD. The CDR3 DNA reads TGTGCCATCAGTACAGGGCTGGATCAGCCCCAGCATTTT. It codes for CAISTGLDQPQHF.